Described below is a single T cell receptor beta chain sequence and its context. The antigen remains unidentified. This record belongs to a study of neoadjuvant nivolumab and ipilimumab in lung cancer. Study information: The combination arm added day-1 ipilimumab 1 mg/kg to nivolumab 3 mg/kg on days 1, 15, 29.

Study outcomes and limitations: TCR richness and clonality were higher in tumors than adjacent uninvolved lung. Pretherapy blood TCR richness correlated positively with resected tumor richness. Only two of four nivolumab-treated tumors gained richness and clonality by surgery.

The protocol was immunoSEQ multiplex PCR, while the TCRdb copy is restricted to in-frame clones and leaves out a portion. The table has some 25,000 clones, about 80% seen once. Sequencing used tumor tissue, obtained after neoadjuvant nivolumab, alone or with ipilimumab, at or shortly before surgery. This TCR was sampled from an adult with non-small cell lung cancer.

The CDR3 nucleotides read TGCGCCAGCAGCTTGGAGGGGCAGGGGGCATTTGGGAGCAATGAGCAGTTCTTC. Translation: CASSLEGQGAFGSNEQFF. The gene calls are TRBV5-1 and TRBJ2-1, with TRBD1 matching 8 bases. The J segment lost 6 bases and the V segment lost 0 bases, leaving 14 bases of the junction unmatched. Germline CDR1 reads SGHRS; CDR2 reads YFSETQ. This CDR3 is built from 18 residues. The complete variable domain, with remaining parts taken from reference TRBV5-1 and TRBJ2-1, reads KAGVTQTPRYLIKTRGQQVTLSCSPISGHRSVSWYQQTPGQGLQFLFEYFSETQRNKGNFPGRFSGRQFSNSRSEMNVSTLELGDSALYLCASSLEGQGAFGSNEQFFGPGTRLTVL.